Below are 8 T cell receptor beta chains sequenced from a single sample in a study of blood T cell repertoires in COVID-19. Sequenced by immunoSEQ multiplex PCR; TCRdb stores in-frame clones only, minus some. The table has some 180,000 clones, about 80% seen once; the top ten hold roughly 19%. Sequencing was performed on PBMCs or T cells enriched from blood (not recorded which). The receptors come from a woman in her 70s in a cohort exposed to, infected with or recovered from COVID-19 (not recorded which).

The chain combines TRBV3-1 (or the pseudogene TRBV3-2) with TRBJ2-7; 15 bases line up with TRBD2. The V and J ends lost 5 bases and 4 bases, in that order; junction bases with no gene match: 3. CDR1 is LGHDT and CDR2 is YNNKEL in the germline V gene (reference sequence). This CDR3 has 15 amino acids. CDR3 DNA: TGTGCCAGCAGCAGAGGACTAGCGGGAGGGTACGAGCAGTACTTC. Its translation: CASSRGLAGGYEQYF.

This clone was seen a few times. The DNA for the CDR3 is TGTGCCAGCAGCTCCGGGACAGGGAAAGGAAACACCATATATTTT. It translates to CASSSGTGKGNTIYF. The chain uses TRBV7-6 and TRBJ1-3; 9 bases map to TRBD1. Germline CDR1 reads SGHVS; CDR2 reads FNYEAQ. The length of the CDR3 is 15 residues. The J segment lost 4 bases and the V segment lost 4 bases, leaving 5 bases of the junction unmatched.

This clone was counted a few times. The chain recombines TRBV7-2 with TRBJ2-7; TRBD2 matches 11 bases. The CDR3 loop spans 17 amino acids. The germline V gene encodes CDR1 SGHTA and CDR2 FQGNSA. V dropped 7 bases and J dropped 7; count of bases not matched to a gene: 18. CDR3 bases: TGTGCCAGCACCCCAGGGAGTAGCGGGAGGGTCTGGGAGGAGCAGTACTTC. Its translation: CASTPGSSGRVWEEQYF. Supplemented by reference TRBV7-2 and TRBJ2-7, the full variable domain reads GAGVSQSPSNKVTEKGKDVELRCDPISGHTALYWYRQSLGQGLEFLIYFQGNSAPDKSGLPSDRFSAERTGGSVSTLTIQRTQQEDSAVYLCASTPGSSGRVWEEQYFGPGTRLTVT.

The chain links TRBV6-5 to TRBJ2-7; possibly TRBD1 for D (5 bases). V dropped 7 bases and J dropped 4 bases, with 17 bases sitting between them. The CDR3 has 14 residues. Germline V CDR1 and CDR2: MNHEY, SVGAGI. Here the CDR3 DNA reads TGTGCCAGCACCTTGACAGCCACCAATTACGAGCAGTACTTC. Protein: CASTLTATNYEQYF.

This chain uses TRBV19 with TRBJ2-2, with D maybe TRBD2 (5 bases). The germline gives CDR1 LNHDA, CDR2 SQIVND (reference sequence). The CDR3 is 14 amino acids. The germline V and J ends were trimmed by 2 bases and 7 bases, with 11 bases remaining between them. CDR3 in DNA: TGTGCCAGTAGTATACTAGCAGAGATCGGGGAGCTGTTTTTT. Amino acid sequence: CASSILAEIGELFF. Together with reference TRBV19 and TRBJ2-2, the CDR3 gives the full variable domain: DGGITQSPKYLFRKEGQNVTLSCEQNLNHDAMYWYRQDPGQGLRLIYYSQIVNDFQKGDIAEGYSVSREKKESFPLTVTSAQKNPTAFYLCASSILAEIGELFFGEGSRLTVL.

The rearrangement links TRBV6-1 to TRBJ2-7; tentatively, D is TRBD1 (5 bases). The CDR3 spans 16 residues. Germline V gene data show CDR1 as MNHNS and CDR2 as SASEGT. V shed 0 bases and J shed 3 bases, with 15 bases lying between them. The CDR3 region has the DNA TGTGCCAGCAGTGAAGCGCCCCGGCTGGACATCTACGAGCAGTACTTC. Protein: CASSEAPRLDIYEQYF.

J is TRBJ2-7 and V is TRBV7-2, with a tentative D call TRBD2 (6 bases). Trimming left V 1 base short and J 4 bases short, with 11 bases between. Germline values: CDR1 SGHTA, CDR2 FQGNSA. This CDR3 contains 14 residues. This chain's CDR3 is CASSLGRLVYEQYF. For the CDR3, the DNA is TGTGCCAGCAGCTTAGGTAGACTAGTTTACGAGCAGTACTTC.

V and J are TRBV6-5 and TRBJ1-1; TRBD1 might be the D (6 bases). Trimming stripped 2 bases from V and 4 bases from J, with 14 bases between. The germline V gene encodes CDR1 MNHEY and CDR2 SVGAGI. The CDR3 consists of 15 residues. Here the CDR3 reads CASSYRGRGSTEAFF. CDR3 bases: TGTGCCAGCAGTTACAGGGGGAGAGGGAGCACTGAAGCTTTCTTT.